Below are 16 T cell receptor beta chains sequenced from a single sample in a study of T cell responses to AZD1222 COVID-19 vaccine. Repertoires were generated with immunoSEQ multiplex PCR, while TCRdb's copy carries only in-frame clones and drops some. Of roughly 60,000 clones listed, around three quarters are singletons. Source: peripheral blood, taken 28 days after the second AZD1222 dose. Every receptor here comes from an adult who received the AZD1222 COVID-19 vaccine.

This clone came up a few times. The V call is TRBV6-5, the J call TRBJ2-3; no reliable D call. This CDR3 is built from 12 residues. With 0 bases removed from V and 5 bases from J, the gap between germline ends came to 3 bases. Germline CDR1 and CDR2: MNHEY and SVGAGI. The CDR3 DNA reads TGTGCCAGCAGTTACTCAGGAGATACGCAGTATTTT. Its protein product is CASSYSGDTQYF.

V and J are TRBV11-2 and TRBJ1-6; D is ambiguous. CDR1 and CDR2 from the germline V gene are SGHAT and FQNNGV. The CDR3 is 15 amino acids. V was shortened by 1 base and J by 0 bases, with 4 bases between the two germline ends. This CDR3 is CASSLGSSYNSPLHF. The DNA for the CDR3 is TGTGCCAGCAGCTTAGGGAGCTCCTATAATTCACCCCTCCACTTT.

The chain recombines TRBV7-9 with TRBJ1-3, with a weak D call TRBD1 (5 bases). V lost 1 base to trimming and J lost 3 bases, with 10 bases between them. The CDR3 has 15 amino acids. Germline V gives CDR1 SEHNR, CDR2 FQNEAQ (reference sequence). In DNA, the CDR3 is TGTGCCAGCAGCTTAGGTTGGCAGGGTGGAAACACCATATATTTT. This encodes CASSLGWQGGNTIYF.

The chain is built from TRBV3-1 (or the pseudogene TRBV3-2) and TRBJ2-3; 7 nucleotides match TRBD2. Germline CDR1 and CDR2: LGHDT and YNNKEL (reference sequence). This CDR3 region has 15 residues. After removal of 3 bases from V and 2 bases from J, the junction contained 5 bases not matched to a gene. The CDR3 spells CASSHSGDTTDTQYF. The DNA of the CDR3 is TGTGCCAGCAGCCACAGCGGGGATACCACAGATACGCAGTATTTT.

V is TRBV30 and J is TRBJ2-3, with TRBD1 matching 9 bases. CDR3 length equals 14 residues. Germline V CDR1 and CDR2: GTSNPN, SVGIG (reference sequence). With V trimmed by 3 bases and J by 5 bases, 6 bases remained unmatched. In nucleotides, the CDR3 is TGTGCCTGGAGAGAGACAGGGGGGGGAGATACGCAGTATTTT. Translated: CAWRETGGGDTQYF.

This clone turned up a few times. The chain has TRBV5-6 and TRBJ2-3; perhaps TRBD1 as D (6 bases). Trimming shortened V by 4 bases and J by 3 bases, and 12 bases separated the two germline ends. The germline CDR1 and CDR2 sequences are SGHDT and YYEEEE. The length of the CDR3 is 14 residues. The CDR3 is CASSLQGLTDTQYF. CDR3 sequence (DNA): TGTGCCAGCAGCCTACAGGGTCTGACAGATACGCAGTATTTT. The variable domain in full, with the rest retrieved from reference TRBV5-6 and TRBJ2-3, is DAGVTQSPTHLIKTRGQQVTLRCSPKSGHDTVSWYQQALGQGPQFIFQYYEEEERQRGNFPDRFSGHQFPNYSSELNVNALLLGDSALYLCASSLQGLTDTQYFGPGTRLTVL.

As DNA, the CDR3 is TGTGCCAGCAGTTCCCCGACTGCATCCCGATACAATGAGCAGTTCTTC. Translated, it gives CASSSPTASRYNEQFF. This chain links TRBV28 with TRBJ2-1; D is unclear. The CDR3 has 16 residues. With 4 bases removed from V and 4 bases from J, the gap between germline ends came to 17 bases. Germline CDR1 and CDR2: MDHEN and SYDVKM.

The chain has TRBV3-1 (or the pseudogene TRBV3-2) and TRBJ1-3; D gene ambiguous. The germline V and J ends were trimmed by 6 bases and 2 bases, with 8 bases remaining between them. This CDR3 region has 13 residues. The germline gives CDR1 LGHDT, CDR2 YNNKEL (reference sequence). This chain's CDR3 is CASRSGPGNTIYF. CDR3 sequence (DNA): TGTGCCAGCAGGTCCGGGCCTGGAAACACCATATATTTT.

The chain combines TRBV5-1 with TRBJ1-4; D may be TRBD1 (5 bases). Germline V CDR1 and CDR2: SGHRS, YFSETQ. This CDR3 region has 14 residues. With 2 bases removed from V and 8 bases from J, the gap between germline ends came to 13 bases. CDR3 sequence: CASSLGTGEEKLFF. The CDR3 coding sequence is TGCGCCAGCAGCTTAGGGACTGGAGAAGAAAAACTGTTTTTT.

The genes are TRBV19 and TRBJ1-2; no reliable D call. CDR3 size: 13 residues. Between the trimmed V and J ends, which lost 4 bases and 4 bases, there was a span of 10 bases. Germline V CDR1 and CDR2: LNHDA, SQIVND (reference sequence). Here the CDR3 reads CASSTQETYGYTF. In DNA form, the CDR3 reads TGTGCCAGTAGTACCCAGGAGACCTATGGCTACACCTTC.

This clone has just a few counts. V and J are TRBV11-2 and TRBJ2-2; D tentatively reads TRBD1 or TRBD2 (5 bases each). Trimming left V 6 bases short and J 0 bases short, with 11 bases between. This CDR3 comprises 15 residues. Per the germline V gene, CDR1 is SGHAT and CDR2 is FQNNGV. The CDR3: CASRKGRTNTGELFF. The CDR3 DNA reads TGTGCCAGCAGGAAGGGACGGACGAACACCGGGGAGCTGTTTTTT.

The chain recombines TRBV11-2 with TRBJ2-3; 7 nucleotides align to TRBD1. CDR3 length equals 16 residues. Germline-derived CDR1 and CDR2 are SGHAT and FQNNGV. V shed 1 base and J 4 bases; nucleotides not matched to a gene: 8. CDR3 protein: CASSLGGTAGPDTQYF. The CDR3 coding sequence is TGTGCCAGCAGCTTAGGAGGGACAGCAGGGCCAGATACGCAGTATTTT.

The chain has TRBV19 and TRBJ1-5, with 7 bases aligning to TRBD1. There are 16 residues in the CDR3. The germline V gene has CDR1 LNHDA and CDR2 SQIVND (reference sequence). The V and J ends lost 3 bases and 0 bases, in that order; junction bases with no gene match: 5. CDR3 bases: TGTGCCAGTAGTATCAGACAGGGAAATAGCAATCAGCCCCAGCATTTT. It yields the protein CASSIRQGNSNQPQHF. The variable domain in full, with the rest retrieved from reference TRBV19 and TRBJ1-5, is DGGITQSPKYLFRKEGQNVTLSCEQNLNHDAMYWYRQDPGQGLRLIYYSQIVNDFQKGDIAEGYSVSREKKESFPLTVTSAQKNPTAFYLCASSIRQGNSNQPQHFGDGTRLSIL.

V and J are TRBV6-5 and TRBJ2-1; D possibly uses TRBD1 or TRBD2 (6 bases each). Trimming pared 6 bases from V and 9 bases from J, leaving 18 bases between. Germline-derived CDR1 and CDR2 are MNHEY and SVGAGI. This CDR3 has 14 amino acids. The CDR3 is CASSRQGGRGEQFF. CDR3 sequence (DNA): TGTGCCAGCAGCCGCCAAGGGGGGCGAGGTGAGCAGTTCTTC.

There are a few counts of this clone. The chain joins TRBV6-5 to TRBJ1-5; D remains ambiguous. The germline CDR1 and CDR2 sequences are MNHEY and SVGAGI. V was clipped by 6 bases and J by 0 bases, with 12 bases between them. This CDR3 contains 15 residues. The CDR3 loop reads CASSEPGISNQPQHF. Written as DNA, the CDR3 is TGTGCCAGCAGCGAGCCCGGTATTAGCAATCAGCCCCAGCATTTT.

V gene TRBV28 combines with J gene TRBJ2-7, with D hard to call. CDR3 length equals 12 residues. Germline CDR1 MDHEN, CDR2 SYDVKM. V was trimmed by 4 bases and J by 6 bases, leaving 10 bases between them. The CDR3 reads CASSSSPLEQYF. The CDR3 coding sequence is TGTGCCAGCAGTTCGTCTCCCCTCGAGCAGTACTTC. Drawing the rest from reference TRBV28 and TRBJ2-7, the complete variable domain is DVKVTQSSRYLVKRTGEKVFLECVQDMDHENMFWYRQDPGLGLRLIYFSYDVKMKEKGDIPEGYSVSREKKERFSLILESASTNQTSMYLCASSSSPLEQYFGPGTRLTVT.